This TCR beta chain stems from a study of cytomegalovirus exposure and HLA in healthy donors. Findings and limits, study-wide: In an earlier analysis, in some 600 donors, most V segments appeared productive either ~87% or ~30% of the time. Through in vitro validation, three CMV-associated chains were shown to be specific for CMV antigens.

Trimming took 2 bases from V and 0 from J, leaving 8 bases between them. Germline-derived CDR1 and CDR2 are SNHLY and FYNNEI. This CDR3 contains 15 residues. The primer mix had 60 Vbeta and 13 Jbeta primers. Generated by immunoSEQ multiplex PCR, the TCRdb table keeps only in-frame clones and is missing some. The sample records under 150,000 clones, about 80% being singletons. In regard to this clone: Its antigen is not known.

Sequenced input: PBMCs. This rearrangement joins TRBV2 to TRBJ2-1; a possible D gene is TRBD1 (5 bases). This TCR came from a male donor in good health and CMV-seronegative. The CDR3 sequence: CASSEYRLSYNEQFF. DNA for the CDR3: TGTGCCAGCAGTGAATACAGGCTCTCCTACAATGAGCAGTTCTTC. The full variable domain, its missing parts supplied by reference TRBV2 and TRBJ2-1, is EPEVTQTPSHQVTQMGQEVILRCVPISNHLYFYWYRQILGQKVEFLVSFYNNEISEKSEIFDDQFSVERPDGSNFTLKIRSTKLEDSAMYFCASSEYRLSYNEQFFGPGTRLTVL.